These T cell receptor beta chains were read from a single sample in a study of T cells after yellow fever vaccination. TCRdb redid the calling of the 5' RACE reads with MiXCR, one entry per CDR3 protein. The repertoire holds roughly 180,000 distinct CDR3 sequences, 5.5% to 8% seen once, with 2.9% in the top ten. The source material was CD4+ T cells sorted from PBMCs, sampled on the day of the first yellow fever vaccination. Receptors were obtained from a young man who received the YFV17D yellow fever vaccine. Each CDR3 is given with its conserved first and last residue. A D gene is named only where the DNA matches it firmly. Not all rows give a size; the values are once, few, many and, for expanded clones, a class.

cdr3_nt: TGTGCCAGCAGTACCGGACAGGGGGACACTGAAGCTTTCTTT; cdr3_aa: CASSTGQGDTEAFF; j_call: TRBJ1-1; clone_size: many; v_call: TRBV28; d_call: TRBD1
cdr3_nt: TGTGCCAGCACCCAGGGGGCCGGGTACAATGAGCAGTTCTTC; cdr3_aa: CASTQGAGYNEQFF; j_call: TRBJ2-1; clone_size: few; v_call: TRBV3-1; d_call: TRBD1
cdr3_nt: TGTGCCACCAGCGGAGGGACAGCCCACCAAGAGACCCAGTACTTC; cdr3_aa: CATSGGTAHQETQYF; j_call: TRBJ2-5; clone_size: NA; v_call: TRBV15; d_call: NA
cdr3_nt: TGCGCCAGCAGCCCAGCTGACAGGATAACTGAAGCTTTCTTT; cdr3_aa: CASSPADRITEAFF; j_call: TRBJ1-1; clone_size: few; v_call: TRBV4-1; d_call: NA
cdr3_nt: TGTGCCAGCAGCACAAGGACAGGGCCCTACGAGCAGTACTTC; cdr3_aa: CASSTRTGPYEQYF; j_call: TRBJ2-7; clone_size: few; v_call: TRBV5-4; d_call: TRBD1
cdr3_nt: TGTGCCATCAAGGGGGGCATAGAACCAGATACGCAGTATTTT; cdr3_aa: CAIKGGIEPDTQYF; j_call: TRBJ2-3; clone_size: many; v_call: TRBV10-3; d_call: NA
cdr3_nt: TGTGCCAGCAGCCCCGGACTAGCGGCAGATACGCAGTATTTT; cdr3_aa: CASSPGLAADTQYF; j_call: TRBJ2-3; clone_size: many; v_call: TRBV7-3; d_call: TRBD2
cdr3_nt: TGTGCCAGCACCTTCGGACGGAGGGAGGGAGAGACCCAGTACTTC; cdr3_aa: CASTFGRREGETQYF; j_call: TRBJ2-5; clone_size: NA; v_call: TRBV7-2; d_call: TRBD2
cdr3_nt: TGCGCCAGCAGCTTGCCCACGGCGGCTGGGGCAGATACGCAGTATTTT; cdr3_aa: CASSLPTAAGADTQYF; j_call: TRBJ2-3; clone_size: many; v_call: TRBV5-1; d_call: NA
cdr3_nt: TGCAGTGCTCGGAGGCTGGGCGGGGGGGCTAAGGATACGCAGTATTTT; cdr3_aa: CSARRLGGGAKDTQYF; j_call: TRBJ2-3; clone_size: NA; v_call: TRBV20-1; d_call: TRBD2
cdr3_nt: TGTGCCACCAGCGCACAGTCCGGGACAGGGATGAATCAGCCCCAGCATTTT; cdr3_aa: CATSAQSGTGMNQPQHF; j_call: TRBJ1-5; clone_size: NA; v_call: TRBV15; d_call: TRBD1
cdr3_nt: TGTGCCAGCAGCTTAGAAGGTGCTGGGAACAATGAGCAGTTCTTC; cdr3_aa: CASSLEGAGNNEQFF; j_call: TRBJ2-1; clone_size: few; v_call: TRBV7-9; d_call: NA
cdr3_nt: TGTGCCAGCAGTAATCCGTATAGCAATCAGCCCCAGCATTTT; cdr3_aa: CASSNPYSNQPQHF; j_call: TRBJ1-5; clone_size: NA; v_call: TRBV6-1; d_call: NA
cdr3_nt: TGCGCCAGCAGGACAGGGGGATTACGCAATGAGCAGTTCTTC; cdr3_aa: CASRTGGLRNEQFF; j_call: TRBJ2-1; clone_size: few; v_call: TRBV5-1; d_call: TRBD1
cdr3_nt: TGTGCCAGCAGCTTCAGGGACAGGGGGGAGACCCAGTACTTC; cdr3_aa: CASSFRDRGETQYF; j_call: TRBJ2-5; clone_size: many; v_call: TRBV5-6; d_call: TRBD1
cdr3_nt: TGTGCCAGCAGTTACGGACAGGGTACGAACACTGAAGCTTTCTTT; cdr3_aa: CASSYGQGTNTEAFF; j_call: TRBJ1-1; clone_size: NA; v_call: TRBV6-5; d_call: TRBD1
cdr3_nt: TGTGCCAGCAGACAAATCTATGGCTACACCTTC; cdr3_aa: CASRQIYGYTF; j_call: TRBJ1-2; clone_size: NA; v_call: TRBV6-2/TRBV6-3; d_call: NA